Listed here are 13 T cell receptor beta chains from one sample, sequenced in a study of control samples from healthy donors and cancer patients. Repertoires were generated with immunoSEQ multiplex PCR, while TCRdb's copy carries only in-frame clones and drops some. The sample consists of over 100,000 clones, around 89% of them appearing once. The sample consisted of blood. The receptors shown here come from a woman in her forties or fifties in good health.

The CDR3 nucleotides are TGTGCCAGCAGCAAAGGGGGGGCCACAGGGAGGGTAGCCAAAAACATTCAGTACTTC. This sequence encodes CASSKGGATGRVAKNIQYF. The chain couples TRBV21-1 to TRBJ2-4; the DNA was not used to check the table's D call, TRBD2. TRBV21-1 corresponds to a pseudogene. The CDR3 runs 19 residues.

This clone was found once. V and J are TRBV30 and TRBJ2-5, with 8 bases identical to TRBD2. The CDR3 is 15 residues long. The germline CDR1 and CDR2 sequences are GTSNPN and SVGIG (reference sequence). Trimming removed 1 base from V and 4 bases from J; junction bases left unmatched: 8. The CDR3 DNA follows: TGTGCCTGGAGTGCCGGACTAGCTTTGGCAGAGACCCAGTACTTC. Protein product: CAWSAGLALAETQYF.

This CDR3 reads CASSYLGDRQFF. In nucleotides, the CDR3 is TGTGCCAGCAGTTATCTAGGGGACAGGCAGTTCTTC. The chain carries TRBV6-5 and TRBJ2-1, with 7 bases matching TRBD1. The CDR3 consists of 12 residues. Germline CDR1 and CDR2: MNHEY and SVGAGI. The junction had 5 bases not matched to a gene; V was cut back by 3 bases and J by 12 bases.

The chain is built from TRBV7-9 and TRBJ2-3; D gene uncertain. The CDR3 covers 14 residues. Looked up from germline, CDR1 is SEHNR and CDR2 is FQNEAQ (reference sequence). Deletions cut 3 bases from V and 1 base from J, with 8 bases between. DNA for the CDR3: TGTGCCAGCAGCTTGGGGTTAGGCACAGATACGCAGTATTTT. This encodes CASSLGLGTDTQYF.

V and J are TRBV6-5 and TRBJ1-2, with TRBD1 as a possible D gene (6 bases). This CDR3 is built from 12 residues. In germline, CDR1 is MNHEY, CDR2 SVGAGI. Trimming removed 5 bases at V and 8 bases at J, with 12 bases between. CDR3 residues: CASSRYRDGYTF. Written as DNA, the CDR3 is TGTGCCAGCAGTCGTTACAGGGACGGCTACACCTTC.

V usage is TRBV7-2 and J usage is TRBJ1-3; D remains ambiguous. The CDR3 totals 15 residues. The V and J ends lost 5 bases and 2 bases respectively, with 13 bases between them. Germline lookup yields CDR1 SGHTA and CDR2 FQGNSA. Here the CDR3 DNA reads TGTGCCAGCAGCCCGATATTGGGGACTGGAAACACCATATATTTT. This sequence encodes CASSPILGTGNTIYF.

This chain connects TRBV12-3 or TRBV12-4 to TRBJ1-1; D call uncertain. V was pared by 1 base and J by 14 bases, with 17 bases between. The CDR3 length is 13 residues. The CDR3 sequence: CASSLGAGSRAFF. In DNA, the CDR3 is TGTGCCAGCAGTTTAGGTGCGGGCTCTAGAGCCTTCTTT.

The genes are TRBV19 and TRBJ2-3; 9 nucleotides match TRBD2. The CDR3 runs 15 residues. Trimming removed 6 bases from V and 2 bases from J; junction bases left unmatched: 6. Germline V gives CDR1 LNHDA, CDR2 SQIVND (reference sequence). The CDR3 loop is CASRKRGGATDTQYF. The CDR3 DNA reads TGTGCCAGTAGAAAGCGCGGGGGGGCCACAGATACGCAGTATTTT.

The chain uses TRBV5-1 and TRBJ2-3, with TRBD1 matching over 7 bases. V trimming: 2 bases; J trimming: 1 base; junction bases outside the gene matches: 4. Germline V gives CDR1 SGHRS, CDR2 YFSETQ. The CDR3 spans 15 residues. The CDR3 region has the DNA TGCGCCAGCAGCTTACAGGGGCCCGGCACAGATACGCAGTATTTT. Its translation: CASSLQGPGTDTQYF.

The chain couples TRBV19 to TRBJ1-1; the match to TRBD1 covers 10 bases. The trim removed 2 bases at V and 6 bases at J, leaving 12 bases unmatched. This CDR3 is built from 17 residues. Germline assignment: CDR1 LNHDA and CDR2 SQIVND (reference sequence). The CDR3 here is CASSILKGGQGIAEAFF. CDR3 bases: TGTGCCAGTAGTATATTAAAAGGGGGACAGGGGATCGCTGAAGCTTTCTTT.

This chain joins TRBV18 and TRBJ1-3; D gene unclear. The CDR3 is 13 amino acids. Per the germline V gene, CDR1 is KGHSH and CDR2 is LQKENI. Deletions cut 3 bases from V and 10 bases from J, with 13 bases between. In DNA, the CDR3 is TGTGCCAGCTCACCTACCGACTCCGGGACCATATATTTT. Protein product: CASSPTDSGTIYF.

The genes are TRBV19 and TRBJ1-1; TRBD1 is a possible D gene (5 bases). Germline V gene sequence: CDR1 LNHDA, CDR2 SQIVND (reference sequence). The length of the CDR3 is 15 residues. The V end lost 1 base, the J end lost 0 bases, and 9 bases lay between the germline ends. The CDR3: CASSIVNRLNTEAFF. CDR3 DNA sequence: TGTGCCAGTAGTATAGTCAACAGGCTGAACACTGAAGCTTTCTTT.

V is TRBV6-2 or TRBV6-3 and J is TRBJ2-7; tentatively, D is TRBD1 (6 bases). Germline loops: CDR1 MNHEY, CDR2 SVGEGT. The CDR3 runs to 16 residues. V gave up 5 bases and J gave up 0 bases, with 17 bases separating them. The DNA of the CDR3 is TGTGCCAGCAGTCCCCAGGACAGTGAACCCTCCTACGAGCAGTACGTC. Amino acids: CASSPQDSEPSYEQYV.